This paragraph covers one TCR beta chain sequence. Its matching antigen is unknown. Splitting the CD4+ cells yielded a CD45RA+ naive subset and a CD45RA-negative memory subset. This specimen comes from a study of shared clonotypes between healthy human individuals. Profiled with immunoSEQ multiplex PCR; TCRdb holds only in-frame clones, not every one. Of approximately 1.5 million clones in the sample, nearly 99% were seen once. The CDR3 loop spans 15 amino acids. J lost 4 bases, V lost 0 bases, and 3 bases had no gene match. Germline V gene lookup returns CDR1 SGDLS and CDR2 YYNGEE. Study observations and caveats: Generation of non-shared clonotypes was less probable than generation of clonotypes shared by all four donors. Depth of sequencing was expected to influence donor clonotype sharing.

The clonotype was recovered from a man younger than 45 in good health. Sequenced sample: naive CD4+ T cells sorted from blood. The subset was: CD45RA+ positively selected. This chain joins TRBV9 and TRBJ2-1; the match to TRBD1 covers 8 bases. The CDR3 protein is CASSVDRGYYNEQFF. CDR3 coding DNA: TGTGCCAGCAGCGTAGACAGGGGGTATTACAATGAGCAGTTCTTC.